This entry is about one T cell receptor beta chain. The germline CDR1 and CDR2 sequences are SNHLY and FYNNEI. V lost 1 base, J lost 7 bases, and 6 bases stayed unmatched. This CDR3 is 15 amino acids long. After constant-region reverse-primer amplification, full-length variable regions underwent semi-nested PCR with Nested Universal Primer A. MiXCR, applied by TCRdb to the 5' RACE reads, yields one record per CDR3 protein. This sample has tens of thousands of distinct CDR3 sequences, with 28% found just once. V is TRBV2 and J is TRBJ1-5; 8 nucleotides line up with TRBD1. The receptor was isolated from a female donor with breast cancer. The sample was naive CD4+ T cells sorted from blood. The subset is: naive CD4+ T cells, CD4+CD45RA+CD25-. This chain's CDR3 is CASSEDGQGVQPQHF. DNA for the CDR3: TGTGCCAGCAGTGAAGACGGACAGGGCGTACAGCCCCAGCATTTT.